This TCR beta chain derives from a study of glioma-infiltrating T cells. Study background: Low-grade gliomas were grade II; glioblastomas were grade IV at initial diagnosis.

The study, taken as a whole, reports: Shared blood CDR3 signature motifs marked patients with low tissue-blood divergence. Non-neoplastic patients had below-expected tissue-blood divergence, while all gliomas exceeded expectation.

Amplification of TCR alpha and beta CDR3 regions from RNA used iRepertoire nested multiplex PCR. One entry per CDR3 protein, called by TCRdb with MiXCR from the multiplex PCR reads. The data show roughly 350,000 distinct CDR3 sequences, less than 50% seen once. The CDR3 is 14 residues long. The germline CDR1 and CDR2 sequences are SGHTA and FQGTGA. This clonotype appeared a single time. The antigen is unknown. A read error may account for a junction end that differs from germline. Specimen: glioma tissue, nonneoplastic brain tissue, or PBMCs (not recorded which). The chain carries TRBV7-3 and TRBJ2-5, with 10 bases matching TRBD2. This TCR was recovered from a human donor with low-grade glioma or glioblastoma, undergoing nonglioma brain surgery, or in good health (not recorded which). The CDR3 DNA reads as TGTGCCAGCAGCTCAAGCGGGGGGGAAGACACCCAGTACTTC. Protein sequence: CASSSSGGEDTQYF.